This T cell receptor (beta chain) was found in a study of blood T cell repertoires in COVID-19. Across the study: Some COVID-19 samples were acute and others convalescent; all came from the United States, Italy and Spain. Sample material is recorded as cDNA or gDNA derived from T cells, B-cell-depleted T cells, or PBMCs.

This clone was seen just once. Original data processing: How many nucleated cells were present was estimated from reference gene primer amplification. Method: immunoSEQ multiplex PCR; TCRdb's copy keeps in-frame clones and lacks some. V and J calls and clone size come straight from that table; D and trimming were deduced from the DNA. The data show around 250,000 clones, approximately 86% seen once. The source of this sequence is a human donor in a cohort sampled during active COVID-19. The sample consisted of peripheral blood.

CDR3 sequence reads: CASSDRQGERGYTF. CDR3 DNA: TGCGCCAGCAGCGACCGACAGGGGGAGCGGGGCTACACCTTC. This chain uses TRBV5-1 with TRBJ1-2, with 9 bases that match TRBD1. The CDR3 consists of 14 residues. J lost 8 bases, V lost 4 bases, and 9 bases had no gene match. Per germline, CDR1 SGHRS and CDR2 YFSETQ.